These T cell receptor beta chains were read from a single sample in a study of cytotoxic CD8 clonotypes in ibrutinib-treated CLL. Profiling relied on immunoSEQ multiplex PCR, and the TCRdb table lists in-frame clones only, not all of them. The sample holds about 200,000 clones, around 70% seen once. Here the sequenced sample was PBMCs, taken after 24 months of ibrutinib treatment. The receptors originated from a human donor with chronic lymphocytic leukemia. CDR3s include the opening cysteine and the closing phenylalanine or tryptophan. D genes are given only for firm matches. Clone size is stated in some rows and not others, as once, few, many or a class when expanded.

d_gene | j_gene | abundance | v_gene | CDR3nt | CDR3aa
NA | TRBJ2-1 | few | TRBV5-4 | TGTGCCAGCAGCCAGGGACCTGACAATGAGCAGTTCTTC | CASSQGPDNEQFF
TRBD1 | TRBJ1-5 | NA | TRBV27 | TGTGCCAGCAGAATGACAGGGGTCCGACAGCCCCAGCATTTT | CASRMTGVRQPQHF
TRBD2 | TRBJ2-3 | once | TRBV5-1 | TGCGCCAGCAGCCTGGGACTAGCGGGAGACACAGATACGCAGTATTTT | CASSLGLAGDTDTQYF
NA | TRBJ2-7 | once | TRBV19 | TGTGCCAGTAATGGATTAGGGGAGCAGTACTTC | CASNGLGEQYF
NA | TRBJ1-1 | NA | TRBV5-1 | TGCGCCAGCAGCTTGGGGTTTGGCAGGGCAGGCACTGAAGCTTTCTTT | CASSLGFGRAGTEAFF
NA | TRBJ2-7 | NA | TRBV6-6 | TGTGCCAGCAGTTACTACAGGAACGAGCAGTACTTC | CASSYYRNEQYF
TRBD1 | TRBJ1-1 | NA | TRBV6-5 | TGTGCCAGCAGTTTCCAACCAGGGGGGAACACTGAAGCTTTCTTT | CASSFQPGGNTEAFF
NA | TRBJ1-4 | NA | TRBV6-5 | TGTGCCAGCAGTTTAATGGCCGGAGGGGCTAATGAAAAACTGTTTTTT | CASSLMAGGANEKLFF
TRBD1 | TRBJ2-7 | NA | TRBV5-6 | TGTGCCAGCAGTTCGACAGGGGGCTACGAGCAGTACTTC | CASSSTGGYEQYF
NA | TRBJ1-5 | few | TRBV5-1 | TGCGCCAGCAGCTTGGGACCGACTGAAGAGCCCCAGCATTTT | CASSLGPTEEPQHF
NA | TRBJ2-6 | NA | TRBV28 | TGTGCCAGTTTCTCTGGGGCCAACGTCCTGACTTTC | CASFSGANVLTF
NA | TRBJ1-2 | few | TRBV4-1 | TGCGCCAGCAGCCCCCCACTGGGTGGCTACACCTTC | CASSPPLGGYTF
NA | TRBJ2-3 | NA | TRBV30 | TGTGCCTGGAGTGGGCGACTTGGCACAGATACGCAGTATTTT | CAWSGRLGTDTQYF
NA | TRBJ2-2 | NA | TRBV6-5 | TGTGCCAGCAGTTACGGTAGCGCGGCGAACACCGGGGAGCTGTTTTTT | CASSYGSAANTGELFF
TRBD2 | TRBJ2-1 | NA | TRBV27 | TGTGCCAGCAGTTTCCTTAGTAAGCGGGATCCCTACAATGAGCAGTTCTTC | CASSFLSKRDPYNEQFF
NA | TRBJ2-7 | NA | TRBV7-9 | TGTGCCAGCAGCTTATTAGGCAGTCTCACCTACGAGCAGTACTTC | CASSLLGSLTYEQYF
TRBD2 | TRBJ2-2 | NA | TRBV9 | TGTGCCAGCAGCGTAGCGGCGGGGGTAGACACCGGGGAGCTGTTTTTT | CASSVAAGVDTGELFF
TRBD1 | TRBJ1-2 | once | TRBV5-8 | TGTGCCAGCAGCCTCTGGGACAGGGGGTCGGGCTATGGCTACACCTTC | CASSLWDRGSGYGYTF
TRBD1 | TRBJ1-1 | NA | TRBV18 | TGTGCCAGCTCAGAGACAGGGGTGACTGAAGCTTTCTTT | CASSETGVTEAFF
NA | TRBJ1-5 | once | TRBV6-1 | TGTGCCAGCAGTGCGACACAGGGAAATCAGCCCCAGCATTTT | CASSATQGNQPQHF
NA | TRBJ2-3 | NA | TRBV18 | TGTGCCAGCTCACCTGATAGCTCGGCAGATACGCAGTATTTT | CASSPDSSADTQYF
NA | TRBJ1-2 | NA | TRBV30 | TGTGCCTGGAGGCAGGACGGGGGCTACACCTTC | CAWRQDGGYTF
TRBD2 | TRBJ2-7 | NA | TRBV27 | TGTGCCAGCAGCACGACTAGCGGACATTTAAGCTCCTACGAGCAGTACTTC | CASSTTSGHLSSYEQYF
TRBD1 | TRBJ1-4 | NA | TRBV19 | TGTGCCAGTAGTATCACAGGGGTTGAACTGTTTTTT | CASSITGVELFF
NA | TRBJ2-2 | NA | TRBV27 | TGTGCCAGCAGTCCCCTGACCCAGGGCCCCTCCGGGGAGCTGTTTTTT | CASSPLTQGPSGELFF
TRBD1 | TRBJ2-5 | NA | TRBV2 | TGTGCCAGCAGCCTCGGGCCGGACAGGGGGCGAGAGACCCAGTACTTC | CASSLGPDRGRETQYF
NA | TRBJ2-7 | NA | TRBV5-1 | TGCGCCAGCAGCCCCTGGGACGGGGACTACGAGCAGTACTTC | CASSPWDGDYEQYF
NA | TRBJ2-5 | NA | TRBV2 | TGTGCCAGCAGTGCCAGGGTTTGGGAGACCCAGTACTTC | CASSARVWETQYF
NA | TRBJ2-2 | NA | TRBV7-7 | TGTGCTAGCAGCCAGGGACCAGGCACCGGGGAGCTGTTTTTT | CASSQGPGTGELFF
NA | TRBJ1-5 | NA | TRBV6-1 | TGTGCCAGCAGAGGACAGTACGATAGCAATCAGCCCCAGCATTTT | CASRGQYDSNQPQHF
NA | TRBJ2-7 | NA | TRBV15 | TGTGCCACCAGCAGAGACAAGGGGGAACTGAACGAGCAGTACTTC | CATSRDKGELNEQYF
NA | TRBJ1-5 | NA | TRBV10-2 | TGCGCCAGCAGAGAGGGATTGGGCAATCAGCCCCAGCATTTT | CASREGLGNQPQHF
NA | TRBJ1-5 | NA | TRBV6-1 | TGTGCCAGCAGAGGGGGCAATCAGCCCCAGCATTTT | CASRGGNQPQHF
TRBD2 | TRBJ2-7 | NA | TRBV7-6 | TGTGCCAGCAGCTTAGTGCGGGGGAGCTCCTACGAGCAGTACTTC | CASSLVRGSSYEQYF
TRBD2 | TRBJ2-3 | NA | TRBV5-4 | TGTGCCAGCAGCCGGCGGCTAGCGGGAGTGTCAGATACGCAGTATTTT | CASSRRLAGVSDTQYF
NA | TRBJ1-1 | NA | TRBV5-1 | TGCGCCAGCAGTTTACTCACAGAGAACACTGAAGCTTTCTTT | CASSLLTENTEAFF
NA | TRBJ2-2 | NA | TRBV5-1 | TGCGCCAGCAGCCGATCTTTCTACAAGGACCCCGGGGAGCTGTTTTTT | CASSRSFYKDPGELFF
NA | TRBJ1-5 | NA | TRBV10-3 | TGTGCCATCAGTGAGTATGGCAATCAGCCCCAGCATTTT | CAISEYGNQPQHF
NA | TRBJ1-1 | NA | TRBV6-6 | TGTGCCAGCAGTTACATGAACACTGAAGCTTTCTTT | CASSYMNTEAFF
NA | TRBJ1-5 | NA | TRBV2 | TGTGCCAGCAGTGATCAGCATTTTGAGCCCCAGCATTTT | CASSDQHFEPQHF
TRBD2 | TRBJ2-2 | NA | TRBV5-1 | TGCGCCAGCAGCTTCCCCGGGACTAGCGGGTCTTCCGGGGAGCTGTTTTTT | CASSFPGTSGSSGELFF
NA | TRBJ2-5 | NA | TRBV15 | TGTGCCACCAGCAGAGGGGCCGTGGAGACCCAGTACTTC | CATSRGAVETQYF
NA | TRBJ1-2 | once | TRBV7-9 | TGTGCCAGCAGCGCGGACGGAACCTATGGCTACACCTTC | CASSADGTYGYTF
TRBD2 | TRBJ2-1 | NA | TRBV9 | TGTGCCAGCAGCCCAACTAGCGGGACCCACAATGAGCAGTTCTTC | CASSPTSGTHNEQFF
NA | TRBJ1-2 | few | TRBV11-2 | TGTGCCAGCAGCACCATCCGGACACGCTATGGCTACACCTTC | CASSTIRTRYGYTF
NA | TRBJ2-1 | NA | TRBV2 | TGTGCCAGCAGTGATGGTCTCTGGGGGGCCAATGAGCAGTTCTTC | CASSDGLWGANEQFF
NA | TRBJ2-1 | NA | TRBV9 | TGTGCCAGCAGCGGCCGGGACAACTACAATGAGCAGTTCTTC | CASSGRDNYNEQFF
NA | TRBJ2-5 | NA | TRBV6-5 | TGTGCCAGCAGAAAGGGAGTCGCCCAAGAGACCCAGTACTTC | CASRKGVAQETQYF
NA | TRBJ2-3 | NA | TRBV10-1 | TGCGCCAGCAGTGAGGTTAAGGGTGATACGCAGTATTTT | CASSEVKGDTQYF
TRBD2 | TRBJ2-3 | NA | TRBV25-1 | TGTGCCAGCAGTGGGGGGACTAGCGGGAGAGTTACAGATACGCAGTATTTT | CASSGGTSGRVTDTQYF
TRBD2 | TRBJ2-7 | NA | TRBV30 | TGTGCCTGGAGTAGGACAGGGGGGACTAGCGGGAACTCCTACGAGCAGTACTTC | CAWSRTGGTSGNSYEQYF
NA | TRBJ1-1 | NA | TRBV6-6 | TGTGCCAGCCGCCACCTCATGAACACTGAAGCTTTCTTT | CASRHLMNTEAFF
TRBD2 | TRBJ2-5 | NA | TRBV19 | TGTGCCAGTAGTATGACTAGCACCAAGGAGACCCAGTACTTC | CASSMTSTKETQYF